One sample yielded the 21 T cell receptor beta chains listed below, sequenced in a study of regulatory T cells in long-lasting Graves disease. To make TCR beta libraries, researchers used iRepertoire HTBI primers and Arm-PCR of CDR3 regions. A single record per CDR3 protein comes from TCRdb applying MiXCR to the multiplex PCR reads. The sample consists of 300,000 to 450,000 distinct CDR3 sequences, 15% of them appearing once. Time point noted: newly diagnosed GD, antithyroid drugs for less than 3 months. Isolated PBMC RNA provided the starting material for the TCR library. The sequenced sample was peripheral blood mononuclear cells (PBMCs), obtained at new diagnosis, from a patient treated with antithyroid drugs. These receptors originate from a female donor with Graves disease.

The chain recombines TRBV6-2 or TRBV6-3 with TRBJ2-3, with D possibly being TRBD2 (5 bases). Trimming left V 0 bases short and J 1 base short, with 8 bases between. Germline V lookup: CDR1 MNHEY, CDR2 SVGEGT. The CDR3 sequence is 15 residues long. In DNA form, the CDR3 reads TGTGCCAGCAGTTACTCACTCGGGGGCACAGATACGCAGTATTTT. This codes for CASSYSLGGTDTQYF.

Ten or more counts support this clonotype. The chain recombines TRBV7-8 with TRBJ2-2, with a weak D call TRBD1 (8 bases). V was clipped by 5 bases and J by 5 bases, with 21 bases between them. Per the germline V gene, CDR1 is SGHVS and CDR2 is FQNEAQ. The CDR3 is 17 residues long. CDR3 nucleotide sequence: TGTGCCAGCAGCACGGACAGGGAGGGTATTTTAACCGGGGAGCTGTTTTTT. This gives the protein CASSTDREGILTGELFF.

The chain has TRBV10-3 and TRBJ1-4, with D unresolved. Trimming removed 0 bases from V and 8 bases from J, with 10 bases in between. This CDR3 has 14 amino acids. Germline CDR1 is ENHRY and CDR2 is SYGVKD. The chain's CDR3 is CAISESIESEKLFF. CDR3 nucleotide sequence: TGTGCCATCAGTGAGTCTATCGAGAGCGAAAAACTGTTTTTT.

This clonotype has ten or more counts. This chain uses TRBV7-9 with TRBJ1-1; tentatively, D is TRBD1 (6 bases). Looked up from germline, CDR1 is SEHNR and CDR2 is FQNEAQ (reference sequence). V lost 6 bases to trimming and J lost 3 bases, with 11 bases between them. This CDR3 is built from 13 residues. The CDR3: CASRQGKDTEAFF. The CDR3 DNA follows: TGTGCCAGCAGACAGGGTAAAGACACTGAAGCTTTCTTT.

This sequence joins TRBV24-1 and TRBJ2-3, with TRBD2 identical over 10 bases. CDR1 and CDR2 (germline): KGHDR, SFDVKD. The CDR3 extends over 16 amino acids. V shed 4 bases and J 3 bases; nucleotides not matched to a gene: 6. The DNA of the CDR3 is TGTGCCACCAGTGAGCCCCTAGCGGGGGTTACAGATACGCAGTATTTT. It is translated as CATSEPLAGVTDTQYF.

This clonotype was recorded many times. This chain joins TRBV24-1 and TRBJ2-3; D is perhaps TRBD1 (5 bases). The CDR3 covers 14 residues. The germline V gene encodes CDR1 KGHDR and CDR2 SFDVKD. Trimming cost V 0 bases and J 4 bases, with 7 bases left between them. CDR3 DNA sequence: TGTGCCACCAGTGATTTGAGGGGTTCAGATACGCAGTATTTT. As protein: CATSDLRGSDTQYF.

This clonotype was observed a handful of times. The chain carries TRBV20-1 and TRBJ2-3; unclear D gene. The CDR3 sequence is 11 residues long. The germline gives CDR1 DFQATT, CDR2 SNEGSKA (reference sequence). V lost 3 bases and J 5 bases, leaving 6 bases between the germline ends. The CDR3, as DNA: TGCAGTGCTAGCGTTAGAGATACGCAGTATTTT. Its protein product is CSASVRDTQYF.

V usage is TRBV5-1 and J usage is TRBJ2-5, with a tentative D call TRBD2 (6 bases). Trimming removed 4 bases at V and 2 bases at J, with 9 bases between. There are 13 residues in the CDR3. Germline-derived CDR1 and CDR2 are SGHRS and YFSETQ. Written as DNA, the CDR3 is TGCGCCAGCAGCGGGGGACTTCAAGAGACCCAGTACTTC. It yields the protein CASSGGLQETQYF.

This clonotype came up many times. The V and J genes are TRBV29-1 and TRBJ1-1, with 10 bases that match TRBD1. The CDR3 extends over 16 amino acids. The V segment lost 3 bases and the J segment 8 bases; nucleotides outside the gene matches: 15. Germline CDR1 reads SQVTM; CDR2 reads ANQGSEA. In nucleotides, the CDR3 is TGCAGCGTTGACCGCCGGGACAGGGGTATAATGGGGGAAGCTTTCTTT. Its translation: CSVDRRDRGIMGEAFF.

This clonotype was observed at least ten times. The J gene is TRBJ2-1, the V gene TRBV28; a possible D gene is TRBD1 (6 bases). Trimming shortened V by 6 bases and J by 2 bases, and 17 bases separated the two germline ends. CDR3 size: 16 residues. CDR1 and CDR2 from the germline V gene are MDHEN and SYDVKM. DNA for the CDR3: TGTGCCAGCAGCCTCACAGGGACCTCCACCTACAATGAGCAGTTCTTC. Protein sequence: CASSLTGTSTYNEQFF.

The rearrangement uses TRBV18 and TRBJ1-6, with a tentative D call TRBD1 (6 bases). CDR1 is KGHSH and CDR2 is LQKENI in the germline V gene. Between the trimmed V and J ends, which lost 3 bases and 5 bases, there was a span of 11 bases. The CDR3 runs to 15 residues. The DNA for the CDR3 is TGTGCCAGCTCACCCGGGACACCCAATAATTCACCCCTCCACTTT. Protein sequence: CASSPGTPNNSPLHF. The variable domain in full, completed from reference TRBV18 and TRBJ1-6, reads NAGVMQNPRHLVRRRGQEARLRCSPMKGHSHVYWYRQLPEEGLKFMVYLQKENIIDESGMPKERFSAEFPKEGPSILRIQQVVRGDSAAYFCASSPGTPNNSPLHFGNGTRLTVT.

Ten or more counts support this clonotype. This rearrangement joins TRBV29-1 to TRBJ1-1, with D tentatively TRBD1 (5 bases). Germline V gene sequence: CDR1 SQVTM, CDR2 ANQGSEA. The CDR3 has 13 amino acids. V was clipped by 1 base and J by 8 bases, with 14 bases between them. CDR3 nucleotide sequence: TGCAGCGTTGAAGCCCCGGGGCTCGCAGAAGCTTTCTTT. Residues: CSVEAPGLAEAFF.

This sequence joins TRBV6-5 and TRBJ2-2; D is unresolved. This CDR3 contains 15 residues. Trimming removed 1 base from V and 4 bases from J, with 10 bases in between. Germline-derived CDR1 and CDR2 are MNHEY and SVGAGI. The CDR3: CASSYYQPGTGELFF. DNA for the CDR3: TGTGCCAGCAGTTACTACCAGCCGGGCACCGGGGAGCTGTTTTTT.

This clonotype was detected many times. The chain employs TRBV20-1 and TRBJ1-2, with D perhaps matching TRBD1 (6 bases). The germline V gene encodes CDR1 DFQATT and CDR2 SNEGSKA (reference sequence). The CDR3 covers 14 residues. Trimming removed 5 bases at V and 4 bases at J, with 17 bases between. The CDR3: CSAPSEQGLYGYTF. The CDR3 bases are TGCAGTGCTCCGAGTGAACAGGGACTCTATGGCTACACCTTC.

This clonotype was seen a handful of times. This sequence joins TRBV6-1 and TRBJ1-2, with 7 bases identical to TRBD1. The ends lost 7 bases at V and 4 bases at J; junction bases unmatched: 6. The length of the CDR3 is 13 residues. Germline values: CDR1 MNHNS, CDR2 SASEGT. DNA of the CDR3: TGTGCCAGCACCGAGCAGGGGGGCTATGGCTACACCTTC. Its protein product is CASTEQGGYGYTF.

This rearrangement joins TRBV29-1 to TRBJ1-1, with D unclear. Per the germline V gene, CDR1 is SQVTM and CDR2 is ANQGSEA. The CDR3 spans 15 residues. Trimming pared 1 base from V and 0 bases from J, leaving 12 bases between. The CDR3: CSVEVRARLNTEAFF. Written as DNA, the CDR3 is TGCAGCGTTGAAGTGAGGGCGCGGCTGAACACTGAAGCTTTCTTT.

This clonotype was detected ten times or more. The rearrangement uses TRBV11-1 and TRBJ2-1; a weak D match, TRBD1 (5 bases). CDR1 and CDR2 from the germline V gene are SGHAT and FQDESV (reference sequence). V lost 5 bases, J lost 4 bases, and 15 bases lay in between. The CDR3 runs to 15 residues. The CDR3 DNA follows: TGTGCCAGCAGCCTGGAAGGGGCTTCATACAATGAGCAGTTCTTC. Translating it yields CASSLEGASYNEQFF.

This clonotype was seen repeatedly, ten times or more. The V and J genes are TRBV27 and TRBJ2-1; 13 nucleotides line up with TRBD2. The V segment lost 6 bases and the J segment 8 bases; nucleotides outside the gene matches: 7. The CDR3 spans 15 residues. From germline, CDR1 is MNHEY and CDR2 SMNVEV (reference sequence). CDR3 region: CASSPGTSGADEQFF. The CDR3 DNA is TGTGCCAGCAGCCCTGGGACTAGCGGGGCCGATGAGCAGTTCTTC.

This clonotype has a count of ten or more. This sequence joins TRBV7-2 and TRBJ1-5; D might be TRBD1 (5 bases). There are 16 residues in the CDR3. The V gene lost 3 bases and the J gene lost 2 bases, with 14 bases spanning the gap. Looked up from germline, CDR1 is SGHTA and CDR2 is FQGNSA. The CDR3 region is CASSLPGTMGNQPQHF. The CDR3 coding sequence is TGTGCCAGCAGCTTGCCCGGGACGATGGGCAATCAGCCCCAGCATTTT.

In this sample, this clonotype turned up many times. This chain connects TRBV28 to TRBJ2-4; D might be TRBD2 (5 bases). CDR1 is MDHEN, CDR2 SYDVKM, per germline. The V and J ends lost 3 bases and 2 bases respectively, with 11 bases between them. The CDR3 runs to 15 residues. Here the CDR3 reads CASSFGWRPKNIQYF. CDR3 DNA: TGTGCCAGCAGTTTCGGTTGGAGGCCCAAAAACATTCAGTACTTC.

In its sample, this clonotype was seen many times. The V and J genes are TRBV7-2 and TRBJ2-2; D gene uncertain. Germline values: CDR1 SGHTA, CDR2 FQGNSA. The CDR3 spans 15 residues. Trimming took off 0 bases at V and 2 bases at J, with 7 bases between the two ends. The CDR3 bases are TGTGCCAGCAGCTTAGCCTGGGATAACACCGGGGAGCTGTTTTTT. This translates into CASSLAWDNTGELFF.